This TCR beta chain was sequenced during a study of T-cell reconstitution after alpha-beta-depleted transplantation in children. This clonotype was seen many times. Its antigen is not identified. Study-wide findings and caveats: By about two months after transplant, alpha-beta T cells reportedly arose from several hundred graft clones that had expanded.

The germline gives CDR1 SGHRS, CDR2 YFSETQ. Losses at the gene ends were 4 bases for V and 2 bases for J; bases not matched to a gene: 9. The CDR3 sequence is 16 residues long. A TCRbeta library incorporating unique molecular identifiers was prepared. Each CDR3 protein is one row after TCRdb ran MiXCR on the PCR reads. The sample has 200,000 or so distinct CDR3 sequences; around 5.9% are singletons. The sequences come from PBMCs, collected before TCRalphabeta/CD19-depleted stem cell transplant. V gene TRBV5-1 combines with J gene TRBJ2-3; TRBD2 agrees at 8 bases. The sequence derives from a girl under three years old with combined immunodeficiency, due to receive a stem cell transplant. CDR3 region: CASSLERESTTDTQYF. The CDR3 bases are TGCGCCAGCAGCCTCGAGCGGGAGAGCACCACAGATACGCAGTATTTT.